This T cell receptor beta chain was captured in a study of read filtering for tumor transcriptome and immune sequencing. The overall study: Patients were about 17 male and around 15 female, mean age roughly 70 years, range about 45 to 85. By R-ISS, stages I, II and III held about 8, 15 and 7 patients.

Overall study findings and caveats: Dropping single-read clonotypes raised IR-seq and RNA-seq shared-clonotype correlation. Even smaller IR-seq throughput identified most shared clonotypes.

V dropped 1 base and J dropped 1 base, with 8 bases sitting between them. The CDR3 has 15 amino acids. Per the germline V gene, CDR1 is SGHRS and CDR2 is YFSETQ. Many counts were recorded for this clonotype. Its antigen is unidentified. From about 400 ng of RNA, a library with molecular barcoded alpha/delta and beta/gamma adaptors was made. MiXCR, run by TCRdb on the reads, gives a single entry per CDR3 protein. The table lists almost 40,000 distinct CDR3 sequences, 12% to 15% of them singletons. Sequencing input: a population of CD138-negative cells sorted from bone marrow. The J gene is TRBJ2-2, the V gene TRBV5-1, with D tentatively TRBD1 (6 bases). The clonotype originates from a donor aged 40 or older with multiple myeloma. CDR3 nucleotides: TGCGCCAGCAGCTTGCAGGACAGGAACACCGGGGAGCTGTTTTTT. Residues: CASSLQDRNTGELFF. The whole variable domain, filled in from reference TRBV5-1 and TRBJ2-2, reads KAGVTQTPRYLIKTRGQQVTLSCSPISGHRSVSWYQQTPGQGLQFLFEYFSETQRNKGNFPGRFSGRQFSNSRSEMNVSTLELGDSALYLCASSLQDRNTGELFFGEGSRLTVL.